Only one count was recorded for the clone carrying this TCR beta chain. TCRdb keeps only in-frame clones here, not all; method: immunoSEQ multiplex PCR. The repertoire holds some 180,000 clones, with 80% as singletons. This sample stems from a study of blood T cell repertoires in COVID-19. The source material was PBMCs or T cells enriched from blood (not recorded which). The source is a man between 60 and 70 years old who had been exposed to COVID-19.

This chain's CDR3 is CASRMWTGRDQPQHF. The CDR3 region has the DNA TGTGCCAGCAGGATGTGGACAGGACGGGATCAGCCCCAGCATTTT. V gene TRBV6-5 combines with J gene TRBJ1-5; 7 nucleotides match TRBD1. CDR1 and CDR2 from the germline V gene are MNHEY and SVGAGI. The CDR3 length is 15 residues. The V segment lost 6 bases and the J segment 5 bases; nucleotides outside the gene matches: 10.